These 19 T cell receptor beta chains originate from one sample sequenced in a study of blood T cell repertoires in COVID-19. Assay used: immunoSEQ multiplex PCR; TCRdb lists only in-frame clones, some missing. The sample carries a few hundred thousand clones, about four fifths recorded once. The sequenced sample consisted of peripheral blood. These TCRs come from a woman aged 18-30 years with acute or convalescent COVID-19.

This clone was picked up one time. CDR3 protein: CASSLELAGEWSTDTQYF. The CDR3 coding sequence is TGTGCCAGCAGTTTAGAACTAGCGGGAGAATGGAGCACAGATACGCAGTATTTT. The chain joins TRBV28 to TRBJ2-3; TRBD2 matches at 11 bases. Germline loops: CDR1 MDHEN, CDR2 SYDVKM. This CDR3 is 18 amino acids long. With 2 bases clipped from V and 0 bases from J, the junction kept 7 bases outside the gene matches.

The chain uses TRBV11-3 and TRBJ2-1, with 12 bases that match TRBD2. Germline V lookup: CDR1 SGHNT, CDR2 YENEEA. The CDR3 is 15 residues long. V shed 3 bases and J 9 bases; nucleotides not matched to a gene: 6. This CDR3 is CASSLSSGRVGEQFF. The CDR3 DNA is TGTGCCAGCAGCTTGTCTAGCGGGAGGGTTGGTGAGCAGTTCTTC.

The genes are TRBV13 and TRBJ2-3; 11 bases agree with TRBD2. Looked up from germline, CDR1 is PRHDT and CDR2 is FYEKMQ (reference sequence). V shed 0 bases and J 5 bases; nucleotides not matched to a gene: 4. The CDR3 totals 16 residues. This CDR3 is CASSLGLAGVRDTQYF. For the CDR3, the DNA is TGTGCCAGCAGCTTAGGACTAGCGGGAGTTAGAGATACGCAGTATTTT.

This chain joins TRBV7-8 and TRBJ2-1; D gene uncertain. Trimming took 5 bases from V and 4 from J, leaving 21 bases between them. CDR3 length equals 17 residues. Germline V gives CDR1 SGHVS, CDR2 FQNEAQ. The CDR3 DNA follows: TGTGCCAGCAGCCCCGGTGGTGTTACATTACTATACAATGAGCAGTTCTTC. Translated: CASSPGGVTLLYNEQFF.

This clone was seen once. V and J are TRBV11-2 and TRBJ2-3; 14 bases are a match to TRBD2. V lost 6 bases and J lost 10; bases outside the gene matches: 12. This CDR3 has 16 amino acids. CDR1 and CDR2 (germline): SGHAT, FQNNGV. CDR3 DNA sequence: TGTGCCAGCAGGGTGGGACTAGCGGGAGAAGACCCTGCGCAGTATTTT. Protein sequence: CASRVGLAGEDPAQYF. Full variable domain (missing parts from reference TRBV11-2 and TRBJ2-3): EAGVAQSPRYKIIEKRQSVAFWCNPISGHATLYWYQQILGQGPKLLIQFQNNGVVDDSQLPKDRFSAERLKGVDSTLKIQPAKLEDSAVYLCASRVGLAGEDPAQYFGPGTRLTVL.

The rearrangement joins TRBV7-2 to TRBJ1-4; TRBD1 might be the D (6 bases). V shed 0 bases and J shed 8 bases, with 16 bases lying between them. CDR1 and CDR2 from the germline V gene are SGHTA and FQGNSA. The CDR3 loop spans 16 amino acids. The CDR3 loop reads CASSLAGTRTREKLFF. CDR3 in DNA: TGTGCCAGCAGCTTAGCAGGGACAAGGACTCGAGAAAAACTGTTTTTT.

The gene calls are TRBV6-5 and TRBJ2-1; 9 bases match TRBD2. Germline V lookup: CDR1 MNHEY, CDR2 SVGAGI. The CDR3 is made up of 15 amino acids. Unmatched junction bases numbered 8, after V lost 2 bases and J lost 9 bases. CDR3 amino acids: CASSYGTSGFGEQFF. Written as DNA, the CDR3 is TGTGCCAGCAGTTACGGAACTAGCGGGTTTGGTGAGCAGTTCTTC.

This chain uses TRBV13 with TRBJ1-6, with TRBD1 identical over 9 bases. CDR3 length: 15 amino acids. The V gene end was trimmed by 5 bases and the J gene end by 5 bases; junction bases not matched to a gene: 4. Germline values: CDR1 PRHDT, CDR2 FYEKMQ (reference sequence). The CDR3 DNA reads TGTGCCAGCAGCCCGGGACAGGGAAATAATTCACCCCTCCACTTT. It is translated as CASSPGQGNNSPLHF.

The chain is built from TRBV5-1 and TRBJ1-2, with 8 bases lining up with TRBD1. CDR1 is SGHRS and CDR2 is YFSETQ in the germline V gene. This CDR3 is 14 amino acids long. The ends lost 10 bases at V and 2 bases at J; junction bases unmatched: 10. CDR3 sequence reads: CAPGQGAQNYGYTF. DNA for the CDR3: TGCGCCCCCGGGCAGGGGGCACAGAACTATGGCTACACCTTC.

The chain has TRBV5-4 and TRBJ2-5, with D maybe TRBD2 (5 bases). CDR3 length: 14 residues. V was shortened by 2 bases and J by 0 bases, with 8 bases between the two germline ends. CDR1 SGHNT and CDR2 YYREEE come from the germline V gene (reference sequence). CDR3 DNA: TGTGCCAGCAGCTTCTACGGGAACCAAGAGACCCAGTACTTC. Translating gives CASSFYGNQETQYF. The full variable domain, in which reference TRBV5-4 and TRBJ2-5 provide the parts outside the CDR3, is ETGVTQSPTHLIKTRGQQVTLRCSSQSGHNTVSWYQQALGQGPQFIFQYYREEENGRGNFPPRFSGLQFPNYSSELNVNALELDDSALYLCASSFYGNQETQYFGPGTRLLVL.

This clone was observed a single time. This sequence joins TRBV6-4 and TRBJ1-2, with 9 bases matching TRBD1. Per the germline V gene, CDR1 is MRHNA and CDR2 is SNTAGT. V gave up 6 bases and J gave up 3 bases; unmatched junction bases: 2. The CDR3 covers 13 residues. The CDR3 coding sequence is TGTGCCAGCAGGGGACAGGGCCACTATGGCTACACCTTC. This translates into CASRGQGHYGYTF.

The chain couples TRBV28 to TRBJ1-4; tentative D call: TRBD1 (5 bases). Between the trimmed V and J ends, which lost 8 bases and 5 bases, there was a span of 6 bases. This CDR3 has 11 residues. The germline gives CDR1 MDHEN, CDR2 SYDVKM. CDR3 region: CASAGNEKLFF. DNA of the CDR3: TGTGCCAGCGCAGGGAATGAAAAACTGTTTTTT.

The chain employs TRBV5-1 and TRBJ2-7, with 10 bases matching TRBD1. V gave up 0 bases and J gave up 3 bases; unmatched junction bases: 6. From germline, CDR1 is SGHRS and CDR2 YFSETQ. The CDR3 sequence is 16 residues long. CDR3 sequence reads: CASSLGGTGAIYEQYF. The DNA for the CDR3 is TGCGCCAGCAGCTTGGGTGGGACAGGGGCCATCTACGAGCAGTACTTC.

This chain uses TRBV9 with TRBJ1-6; 10 bases fit TRBD1. Germline CDR1 reads SGDLS; CDR2 reads YYNGEE. The trim removed 0 bases at V and 7 bases at J, leaving 7 bases unmatched. The CDR3 covers 17 residues. The chain's CDR3 is CASSVAQTGGLNSPLHF. The CDR3 DNA sequence: TGTGCCAGCAGCGTAGCCCAGACAGGGGGCCTCAATTCACCCCTCCACTTT.

This chain uses TRBV4-3 with TRBJ1-2; D remains unclear. The germline V gene encodes CDR1 LGHNA and CDR2 YSLEER. The CDR3 loop spans 16 amino acids. Trimming shortened V by 5 bases and J by 1 base, and 17 bases separated the two germline ends. This CDR3 is CASSTKIIYFNYGYTF. CDR3 bases: TGCGCCAGCAGCACCAAGATTATCTATTTTAACTATGGCTACACCTTC.

CDR3 bases: TGTGCCAGCAGACCAGGGCATGCCTACGAGCAGTACTTC. Residues: CASRPGHAYEQYF. The J gene is TRBJ2-7, the V gene TRBV6-5; the D gene is possibly TRBD1 (5 bases). Trimming left V 6 bases short and J 2 bases short, with 11 bases between. CDR3 length: 13 residues. The germline V gene encodes CDR1 MNHEY and CDR2 SVGAGI.

In this sample, this clone turned up a few times. This rearrangement joins TRBV20-1 to TRBJ1-5, with D possibly TRBD1 on 6 matching bases. The CDR3 extends over 11 amino acids. The germline gives CDR1 DFQATT, CDR2 SNEGSKA (reference sequence). Trimming left V 6 bases short and J 7 bases short, with 10 bases between. The CDR3 reads CSASGGQPQHF. The CDR3 DNA reads as TGCAGTGCCTCGGGGGGCCAGCCCCAGCATTTT.

In this sample, this clone turned up a few times. The V gene is TRBV12-3 or TRBV12-4, the J gene TRBJ1-1, with no clear D. CDR3 length: 11 amino acids. V gave up 3 bases and J gave up 9 bases, with 8 bases separating them. In nucleotides, the CDR3 is TGTGCCAGCAGTTTGTCCAGGCAAGCTTTCTTT. Protein: CASSLSRQAFF.

This clone was seen just once. V is TRBV5-1 and J is TRBJ2-5; 14 positions match TRBD2. The CDR3 is 18 amino acids. Germline V lookup: CDR1 SGHRS, CDR2 YFSETQ. V lost 4 bases, J lost 4 bases, and 12 bases stayed unmatched. The CDR3 DNA is TGCGCCAGCAGCCCAGGGACTAGCGGGAGCGACAACATAGAGACCCAGTACTTC. Translation gives CASSPGTSGSDNIETQYF. Variable domain in full (rest from reference TRBV5-1 and TRBJ2-5): KAGVTQTPRYLIKTRGQQVTLSCSPISGHRSVSWYQQTPGQGLQFLFEYFSETQRNKGNFPGRFSGRQFSNSRSEMNVSTLELGDSALYLCASSPGTSGSDNIETQYFGPGTRLLVL.